This is a list of T cell receptor beta chains from one sample in a study of blood T cell repertoires in COVID-19. Clones were sequenced by immunoSEQ multiplex PCR, and TCRdb holds only the in-frame ones, with some missing. This table has 150,000 or so clones, 85% to 90% appearing once. Sequencing used peripheral blood. The receptors were gathered from a woman aged 35 to 49 with acute or convalescent COVID-19. Each CDR3 is given with its conserved first and last residue. A D gene is named only where the DNA matches it firmly. Size is stated for part of the rows, as once, few or many counts, or as a class when the clone is expanded.

TRBV7-2	NA	NA	TRBJ2-1	TGTGCCAGCAGCTTAGGGGCAGCCTCCTACAATGAGCAGTTCTTC	CASSLGAASYNEQFF
TRBV29-1	NA	once	TRBJ2-2	TGCACCGTGAGGGACACCGGGGAGCTGTTTTTT	CTVRDTGELFF
TRBV5-1	NA	NA	TRBJ1-6	TGCGCCAGCAGCCCGATGGGACAAGATAATTCACCCCTCCACTTT	CASSPMGQDNSPLHF
TRBV12-3/TRBV12-4	NA	NA	TRBJ2-2	TGTGCCAGCAGCCTTAGAAGTACCGGGGAGCTGTTTTTT	CASSLRSTGELFF
TRBV24-1	TRBD1	NA	TRBJ1-5	TGTGCCACCCCTAAGGACACCCGGGACAGGATCAATAGCAATCAGCCCCAGCATTTT	CATPKDTRDRINSNQPQHF
TRBV24-1	TRBD2	once	TRBJ2-1	TGTGCCACCAGTGACGGGACTAGCGGGAGTGTGCTCGATGAGCAGTTCTTC	CATSDGTSGSVLDEQFF
TRBV20-1	TRBD2	NA	TRBJ2-1	TGCAGTGCTAGTCCCGGGACTAGCGCCTACAATGAGCAGTTCTTC	CSASPGTSAYNEQFF
TRBV9	TRBD2	once	TRBJ2-3	TGTGCCAGCAGCGTAAGGAGCGGGGGAGGGACAGATACGCAGTATTTT	CASSVRSGGGTDTQYF
TRBV3-1/TRBV3-2	TRBD2	NA	TRBJ2-5	TGTGCCAGCAGCCAGGGACTAATAAAAGAGACCCAGTACTTC	CASSQGLIKETQYF
TRBV7-8	NA	NA	TRBJ1-3	TGTGCCAGCAGCTTAGCTTCAGGGGTCCCGTCTGGAAACACCATATATTTT	CASSLASGVPSGNTIYF
TRBV19	NA	NA	TRBJ2-1	TGTGCCAGTAGTATAGGGGGAGAAAAGGGAGGGTTCTTC	CASSIGGEKGGFF
TRBV18	TRBD1	NA	TRBJ1-3	TGTGCCAGCTCAGGCGGACAGGTCTCTGGAAACACCATATATTTT	CASSGGQVSGNTIYF
TRBV10-3	TRBD2	NA	TRBJ2-3	TGTGCCATCAGGCGTCCGCGGGGGGACCTCACAGATACGCAGTATTTT	CAIRRPRGDLTDTQYF
TRBV9	NA	NA	TRBJ1-2	TGTGCCAGCAGCGTAGCCCAGGCCTACTATGGCTACACCTTC	CASSVAQAYYGYTF
TRBV3-1/TRBV3-2	TRBD2	NA	TRBJ2-3	TGTGCCAGCAGCTTCGGGAGGGGCCGTGATACGCAGTATTTT	CASSFGRGRDTQYF
TRBV10-3	NA	NA	TRBJ2-6	TGTGCCATCAGTACTAAAACCTCTGGGGCCAACGTCCTGACTTTC	CAISTKTSGANVLTF
TRBV18	NA	NA	TRBJ2-1	TGTGCCAGCTCACCGGTTGCAGGGAACTATCAGTTCTTC	CASSPVAGNYQFF
TRBV5-1	TRBD1	NA	TRBJ1-6	TGCGCCAGCAGCTTGGGGGGACAGGGGGCTTGGTCACCCCTCCACTTT	CASSLGGQGAWSPLHF
TRBV7-3	NA	NA	TRBJ2-1	TGTGCCAGCAGCTGGAGAATTGGGGGGATCGATGAGCAGTTCTTC	CASSWRIGGIDEQFF
TRBV7-9	TRBD2	NA	TRBJ2-1	TGTGCCAGCAGCTCGCAACTAGCGGGAGGGGGAAATGAGCAGTTCTTC	CASSSQLAGGGNEQFF
TRBV27	NA	NA	TRBJ1-2	TGTGCCAGCATGGGACAAACTAACTATGGCTACACCTTC	CASMGQTNYGYTF
TRBV23-1	NA	NA	TRBJ2-3	TGCGCCAGCATGGGGGCCACAGATACGCAGTATTTT	CASMGATDTQYF
TRBV18	TRBD1	NA	TRBJ2-7	TGTGCCAGCTCACCCCTCGGACAGGGTCCCTACGAGCAGTACTTC	CASSPLGQGPYEQYF
TRBV5-1	TRBD1	NA	TRBJ1-1	TGCGCCAGCAGCTCCGGGACAGGGATGAACACTGAAGCTTTCTTT	CASSSGTGMNTEAFF
TRBV27	NA	NA	TRBJ1-2	TGTGCCAGCAGTTTATCTCCCACCAGGGACTATGGCTACACCTTC	CASSLSPTRDYGYTF
TRBV5-1	NA	NA	TRBJ2-5	TGCGCCAGCAGCTTGTTAATAAACCAAGAGACCCAGTACTTC	CASSLLINQETQYF
TRBV19	NA	NA	TRBJ1-4	TGTGCCAGTAGTACCGCGGGCGGGATCAATGAAAAACTGTTTTTT	CASSTAGGINEKLFF